A selection of T cell receptor beta chains follows, all from one sample in a study of shared clonotypes between healthy human individuals. Clones were sequenced by immunoSEQ multiplex PCR, and TCRdb holds only the in-frame ones, with some missing. In the table there are about 1.1 million clones, around 82% of which are singletons. Sequences were obtained from memory CD4+ T cells from PBMCs. The receptors derive from a man aged 18 to 29 in good health. Some clones in this sample may be carry-over from other donors' samples. CDR3s include the opening cysteine and the closing phenylalanine or tryptophan. D genes are given only for firm matches. Clone size, where shown, is once, few, many, or a class for clones that have expanded.

CDR3 protein: CASSRSDRGNEQYF; CDR3 DNA: TGTGCCAGCAGCCGCTCGGACAGGGGCAACGAGCAGTACTTC; V gene: TRBV6-1; D gene: TRBD1; J gene: TRBJ2-7; clone size: NA
CDR3 protein: CASSLGQRNEKLFF; CDR3 DNA: TGTGCCAGCAGCCTGGGACAGCGTAATGAAAAACTGTTTTTT; V gene: TRBV5-4; D gene: TRBD1; J gene: TRBJ1-4; clone size: NA
CDR3 protein: CASSLDSGPNTQYF; CDR3 DNA: TGCGCCAGCAGCTTGGATTCGGGGCCGAATACGCAGTATTTT; V gene: TRBV5-1; D gene: NA; J gene: TRBJ2-3; clone size: NA
CDR3 protein: CASSLVRDSGANVLTF; CDR3 DNA: TGTGCCAGCAGCTTGGTACGGGACTCTGGGGCCAACGTCCTGACTTTC; V gene: TRBV5-4; D gene: NA; J gene: TRBJ2-6; clone size: NA
CDR3 protein: CASSPRDSHTGELFF; CDR3 DNA: TGCGCCAGCAGCCCCCGGGACAGTCACACCGGGGAGCTGTTTTTT; V gene: TRBV4-1; D gene: TRBD1; J gene: TRBJ2-2; clone size: NA
CDR3 protein: CASSQLDTSNTGELFF; CDR3 DNA: TGCGCCAGCAGCCAGCTGGACACATCGAACACCGGGGAGCTGTTTTTT; V gene: TRBV5-1; D gene: NA; J gene: TRBJ2-2; clone size: few
CDR3 protein: CASSADRIPYEQYF; CDR3 DNA: TGTGCCAGCAGCGCCGACAGGATCCCCTACGAGCAGTACTTC; V gene: TRBV9; D gene: NA; J gene: TRBJ2-7; clone size: NA
CDR3 protein: CASSLLGQGNGYTF; CDR3 DNA: TGTGCCAGCAGCTTACTGGGACAGGGGAATGGCTACACCTTC; V gene: TRBV7-6; D gene: TRBD1; J gene: TRBJ1-2; clone size: NA
CDR3 protein: CASGGQGGPYEQYF; CDR3 DNA: TGTGCCAGCGGGGGACAGGGTGGGCCCTACGAGCAGTACTTC; V gene: TRBV2; D gene: TRBD1; J gene: TRBJ2-7; clone size: NA
CDR3 protein: CATSRDELAGEKYF; CDR3 DNA: TGTGCCACCAGCAGAGATGAGCTAGCGGGAGAAAAGTACTTC; V gene: TRBV15; D gene: TRBD2; J gene: TRBJ2-7; clone size: NA
CDR3 protein: CASSEGDRVYQETQYF; CDR3 DNA: TGTGCCAGCAGTGAAGGGGACAGGGTGTACCAAGAGACCCAGTACTTC; V gene: TRBV6-1; D gene: TRBD1; J gene: TRBJ2-5; clone size: NA
CDR3 protein: CASSYDRTNTQYF; CDR3 DNA: TGTGCCAGCAGTTACGACAGGACTAATACGCAGTATTTT; V gene: TRBV6-5; D gene: NA; J gene: TRBJ2-3; clone size: NA
CDR3 protein: CASSRTTSGFPNEQFF; CDR3 DNA: TGTGCCAGCAGCCGCACGACTAGCGGGTTCCCTAATGAGCAGTTCTTC; V gene: TRBV7-3; D gene: TRBD2; J gene: TRBJ2-1; clone size: once
CDR3 protein: CATDKQGASTEAFF; CDR3 DNA: TGTGCCACAGATAAACAGGGGGCTAGCACTGAAGCTTTCTTT; V gene: TRBV15; D gene: TRBD1; J gene: TRBJ1-1; clone size: NA
CDR3 protein: CASSLDGGELFF; CDR3 DNA: TGTGCCAGCAGCTTAGACGGCGGGGAGCTGTTTTTT; V gene: TRBV7-2; D gene: NA; J gene: TRBJ2-2; clone size: NA
CDR3 protein: CASAPRDTYEQYF; CDR3 DNA: TGTGCCAGCGCCCCGAGGGATACCTACGAGCAGTACTTC; V gene: TRBV27; D gene: NA; J gene: TRBJ2-7; clone size: NA
CDR3 protein: CASSARVTGSEAFF; CDR3 DNA: TGTGCCAGCAGTGCTAGAGTTACAGGTAGTGAAGCTTTCTTT; V gene: TRBV6-1; D gene: NA; J gene: TRBJ1-1; clone size: NA
CDR3 protein: CASSLHLGAITDTQYF; CDR3 DNA: TGTGCCAGCAGCTTACACCTCGGAGCTATCACAGATACGCAGTATTTT; V gene: TRBV7-3; D gene: NA; J gene: TRBJ2-3; clone size: NA